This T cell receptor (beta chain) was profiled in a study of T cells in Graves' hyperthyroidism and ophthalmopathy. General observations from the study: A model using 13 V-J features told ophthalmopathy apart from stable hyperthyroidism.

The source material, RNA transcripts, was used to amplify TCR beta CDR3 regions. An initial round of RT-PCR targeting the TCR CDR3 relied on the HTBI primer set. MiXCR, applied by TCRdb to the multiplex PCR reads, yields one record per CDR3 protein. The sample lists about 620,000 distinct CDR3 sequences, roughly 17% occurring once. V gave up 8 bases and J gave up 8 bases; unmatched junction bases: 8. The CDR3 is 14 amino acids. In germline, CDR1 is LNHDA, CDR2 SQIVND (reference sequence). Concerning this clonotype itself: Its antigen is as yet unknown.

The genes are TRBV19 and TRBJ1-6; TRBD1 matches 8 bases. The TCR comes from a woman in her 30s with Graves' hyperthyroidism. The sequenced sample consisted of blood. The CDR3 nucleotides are TGTGCCAGTTCCGGACAGGGTCGGTATTCACCCCTCCACTTT. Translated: CASSGQGRYSPLHF.